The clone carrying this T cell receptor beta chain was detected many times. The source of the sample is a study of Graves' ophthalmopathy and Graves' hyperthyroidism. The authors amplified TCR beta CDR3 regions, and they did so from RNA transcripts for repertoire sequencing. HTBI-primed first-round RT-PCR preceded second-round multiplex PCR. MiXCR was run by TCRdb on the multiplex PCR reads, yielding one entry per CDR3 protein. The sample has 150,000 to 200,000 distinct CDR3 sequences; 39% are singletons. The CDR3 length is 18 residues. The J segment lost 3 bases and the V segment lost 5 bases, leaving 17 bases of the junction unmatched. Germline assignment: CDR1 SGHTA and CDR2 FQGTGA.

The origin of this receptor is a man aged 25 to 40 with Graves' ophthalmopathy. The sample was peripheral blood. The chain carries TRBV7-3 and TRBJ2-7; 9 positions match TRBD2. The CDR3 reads CASSPGWGGRAFGYEQYF. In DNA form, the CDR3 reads TGTGCCAGCAGCCCCGGCTGGGGCGGGAGGGCCTTTGGCTACGAGCAGTACTTC.